This T cell receptor beta chain was sequenced for a study of blood T cells in healthy people across ages. Study information: Template switching captured about one barcoded beta molecule per two T cells. General observations from the study: Investigators treated diversity estimates from one million T cells as underestimates. TCR beta diversity correlated strongly with naive T cell percentage. Higher diversity, along with more naive CD4+ cells, distinguished long-lived donors from aged donors.

Comments on this clonotype: Its antigen is currently unknown.

Through a sample-barcoded 5' primer and a J-beta primer mix, a second PCR was run for roughly 7 to 11 cycles. MiXCR, applied by TCRdb to the 5' RACE reads, yields one record per CDR3 protein. Among 710,000 or so distinct CDR3 sequences listed, 32% were seen once. The sequencing input was blood. This receptor was obtained from a woman older than 75 in good health.

The CDR3 bases are TGTGCCAGCAGTTACCGACAGACAACCTACGAGCAGTACTTC. Translating it yields CASSYRQTTYEQYF. The chain carries TRBV6-2 or TRBV6-3 and TRBJ2-5; D might be TRBD1 (5 bases). With the DNA end fitting TRBJ2-7 better, the J assignment may be wrong. The CDR3 runs 14 residues. Germline CDR1 reads MNHEY; CDR2 reads SVGEGT.